The 16 T cell receptor beta chains in this list originate from one sample, sequenced in a study of OX40 agonist ivuxolimab in advanced cancers. Using immunoSEQ multiplex PCR, the repertoire was profiled, and TCRdb retains in-frame clones only, with some absent. The profile covers roughly 80,000 clones, with roughly 88% appearing a single time and around 6.9% taken by the ten largest. Material: CD4+ or CD8+ T cells sorted from blood, obtained in a trial of the OX40 agonist ivuxolimab. These receptors all come from an adult with an advanced solid tumor such as melanoma, head and neck, liver or kidney cancer.

This chain connects TRBV7-8 to TRBJ1-5, with 8 positions matching TRBD1. The CDR3 sequence is 14 residues long. Germline V gives CDR1 SGHVS, CDR2 FQNEAQ. V lost 5 bases, J lost 7 bases, and 7 bases stayed unmatched. CDR3 nucleotides: TGTGCCAGCAGCCTACGGACAGGGCGACAGCCCCAGCATTTT. Protein product: CASSLRTGRQPQHF.

V is TRBV14 and J is TRBJ1-1; D might be TRBD1 (6 bases). The CDR3 length is 15 residues. V lost 6 bases to trimming and J lost 3 bases, with 17 bases between them. Germline CDR1 and CDR2: SGHDN and FVKESK. The CDR3 is CASSLQGGGYTEAFF. The CDR3 DNA is TGTGCCAGCAGTCTACAGGGAGGGGGATACACTGAAGCTTTCTTT.

V gene TRBV7-2 combines with J gene TRBJ1-5; 8 bases line up with TRBD1. From germline, CDR1 is SGHTA and CDR2 FQGNSA. This CDR3 contains 14 residues. V trimming: 5 bases; J trimming: 2 bases; junction bases outside the gene matches: 2. CDR3 bases: TGTGCCAGCAGCCTACAGGGGGGCAATCAGCCCCAGCATTTT. This gives the protein CASSLQGGNQPQHF.

This chain links TRBV6-5 with TRBJ2-1; D ambiguous. Germline CDR1 reads MNHEY; CDR2 reads SVGAGI. The CDR3 is 14 residues long. Trimming removed 1 base at V and 1 base at J, with 5 bases between. CDR3 protein: CASSYYRSYNEQFF. CDR3 DNA sequence: TGTGCCAGCAGTTACTACAGATCCTACAATGAGCAGTTCTTC.

The chain carries TRBV4-1 and TRBJ1-1; D remains unclear. This CDR3 is 14 amino acids long. Trimming cost V 1 base and J 3 bases, with 9 bases left between them. Per germline, CDR1 MGHRA and CDR2 YSYEKL. The CDR3 bases are TGCGCCAGCAGCCAAGCTTCTAGGGACACTGAAGCTTTCTTT. It is translated as CASSQASRDTEAFF.

This clone was detected only once. V and J are TRBV5-1 and TRBJ1-1; the D gene is possibly TRBD1 (6 bases). Trimming took 3 bases from V and 4 from J, leaving 13 bases between them. The germline CDR1 and CDR2 sequences are SGHRS and YFSETQ. The CDR3 runs to 14 residues. This CDR3 reads CASSSGQPSTEAFF. CDR3 nucleotide sequence: TGCGCCAGCAGCTCCGGACAGCCAAGCACTGAAGCTTTCTTT.

This chain links TRBV19 with TRBJ1-5, with no clear D. Germline V CDR1 and CDR2: LNHDA, SQIVND (reference sequence). Trimming removed 10 bases from V and 4 bases from J, with 17 bases in between. The CDR3 sequence is 14 residues long. CDR3 DNA: TGTGCCACCACTCGAGGAGGAAGGAATCAGCCCCAGCATTTT. It translates to CATTRGGRNQPQHF.

This clone appeared a few times. This sequence joins TRBV2 and TRBJ1-5; D gene uncertain. The CDR3 is 14 residues long. The germline V gene has CDR1 SNHLY and CDR2 FYNNEI. V was clipped by 5 bases and J by 5 bases, with 13 bases between them. CDR3 DNA: TGTGCCAGCAGTTGGGGAGAAGGGCATCAGCCCCAGCATTTT. It is translated as CASSWGEGHQPQHF. The whole variable domain, remainder taken from reference TRBV2 and TRBJ1-5, is EPEVTQTPSHQVTQMGQEVILRCVPISNHLYFYWYRQILGQKVEFLVSFYNNEISEKSEIFDDQFSVERPDGSNFTLKIRSTKLEDSAMYFCASSWGEGHQPQHFGDGTRLSIL.

The chain links TRBV5-6 to TRBJ1-4; D not certain. Germline lookup yields CDR1 SGHDT and CDR2 YYEEEE. V gave up 0 bases and J gave up 7 bases, with 10 bases separating them. The CDR3 consists of 14 residues. The CDR3 nucleotides read TGTGCCAGCAGCTTGGGCCCCTTGGGTGAAAAACTGTTTTTT. Its translation: CASSLGPLGEKLFF.

In its sample, this clone was seen once. This chain uses TRBV2 with TRBJ1-2; perhaps TRBD1 as D (5 bases). The ends were cut back, 3 bases at V and 7 bases at J, with 18 bases in the middle. The CDR3 covers 15 residues. Germline loops: CDR1 SNHLY, CDR2 FYNNEI. The CDR3 protein is CASSEQDSSLFGYTF. The CDR3 DNA reads as TGTGCCAGCAGTGAGCAAGACAGCTCTCTTTTTGGCTACACCTTC.

The chain employs TRBV6-1 and TRBJ1-2, with 10 bases identical to TRBD1. The CDR3 contains 13 residues. Germline values: CDR1 MNHNS, CDR2 SASEGT. V trimming: 6 bases; J trimming: 4 bases; junction bases outside the gene matches: 2. The DNA for the CDR3 is TGTGCCAGCAGGGGACAGGGGTTCTATGGCTACACCTTC. It translates to CASRGQGFYGYTF.

J is TRBJ2-5 and V is TRBV2, with unresolved D. Trimming cost V 2 bases and J 3 bases, with 10 bases left between them. The V gene's germline CDR1 is SNHLY and CDR2 FYNNEI. The CDR3 has 14 amino acids. The CDR3: CASSEHEQEETQYF. In nucleotides, the CDR3 is TGTGCCAGCAGTGAACACGAGCAGGAAGAGACCCAGTACTTC.

The V and J genes are TRBV6-4 and TRBJ2-1, with TRBD2 matching 11 bases. CDR3 length equals 15 residues. The V segment lost 3 bases and the J segment 9 bases; nucleotides outside the gene matches: 7. CDR1 and CDR2 from the germline V gene are MRHNA and SNTAGT. In nucleotides, the CDR3 is TGTGCCAGCAGTGATAATGGACTAGCGGGTGGTGAGCAGTTCTTC. It codes for CASSDNGLAGGEQFF.

The CDR3 coding sequence is TGTGCCAGCAGCTTCGGGCAGGGGGTGAACACTGAAGCTTTCTTT. It yields the protein CASSFGQGVNTEAFF. The chain is built from TRBV7-9 and TRBJ1-1; 7 nucleotides agree with TRBD1. The CDR3 loop spans 15 amino acids. Trimming at V came to 3 bases and at J to 0 bases, leaving 4 bases not matched to a gene. Germline assignment: CDR1 SEHNR and CDR2 FQNEAQ (reference sequence).

The chain recombines TRBV11-2 with TRBJ2-7; D possibly corresponds to TRBD2 (6 bases). In germline, CDR1 is SGHAT, CDR2 FQNNGV. The germline V and J ends were trimmed by 4 bases and 1 base, with 17 bases remaining between them. The CDR3 runs to 16 residues. The CDR3 here is CASSSIRGLDSYEQYF. CDR3 nucleotides: TGTGCCAGCAGCTCGATAAGGGGACTTGATTCCTACGAGCAGTACTTC. Full variable domain (remainder filled in from reference TRBV11-2 and TRBJ2-7): EAGVAQSPRYKIIEKRQSVAFWCNPISGHATLYWYQQILGQGPKLLIQFQNNGVVDDSQLPKDRFSAERLKGVDSTLKIQPAKLEDSAVYLCASSSIRGLDSYEQYFGPGTRLTVT.

This chain connects TRBV5-1 to TRBJ2-3, with 9 bases matching TRBD2. J lost 5 bases, V lost 2 bases, and 6 bases had no gene match. This CDR3 contains 15 residues. Germline loops: CDR1 SGHRS, CDR2 YFSETQ. This chain's CDR3 is CASSFRGGAGDTQYF. The CDR3 DNA follows: TGCGCCAGCAGCTTCCGCGGGGGGGCCGGAGATACGCAGTATTTT.